This entry lists 6 T cell receptor beta chains sequenced from one sample in a study of OX40 agonist ivuxolimab in advanced cancers. TCRdb's copy holds only in-frame clones and misses some; the assay was immunoSEQ multiplex PCR. The data contain some 78,000 clones, around 89% of them singletons. Sequences were derived from CD4+ or CD8+ T cells sorted from blood, sampled in a trial of the OX40 agonist ivuxolimab. These receptors came from an adult with an advanced solid tumor such as melanoma, head and neck, liver or kidney cancer.

V usage is TRBV18 and J usage is TRBJ1-2; D uncertain. V was trimmed by 7 bases and J by 0 bases, leaving 9 bases between them. This CDR3 is 13 amino acids long. Germline V lookup: CDR1 KGHSH, CDR2 LQKENI. CDR3 bases: TGTGCCAGCTTTACCAGACCTAACTATGGCTACACCTTC. Translated, it gives CASFTRPNYGYTF. The full variable domain, its missing parts supplied by reference TRBV18 and TRBJ1-2, is NAGVMQNPRHLVRRRGQEARLRCSPMKGHSHVYWYRQLPEEGLKFMVYLQKENIIDESGMPKERFSAEFPKEGPSILRIQQVVRGDSAAYFCASFTRPNYGYTFGSGTRLTVV.

The CDR3 spells CASSPGSQGNSPLHF. The CDR3 region has the DNA TGTGCCAGCAGCCCCGGATCCCAGGGGAATTCACCCCTCCACTTT. This chain uses TRBV7-9 with TRBJ1-6, with a tentative D call TRBD1 (6 bases). This CDR3 is 15 amino acids long. The germline V gene encodes CDR1 SEHNR and CDR2 FQNEAQ (reference sequence). V was shortened by 5 bases and J by 7 bases, with 15 bases between the two germline ends.

Only one count was recorded for this clone. The chain links TRBV29-1 to TRBJ2-1, with D maybe TRBD2 (5 bases). CDR1 and CDR2 from the germline V gene are SQVTM and ANQGSEA. Trimming removed 6 bases at V and 4 bases at J, with 16 bases between. The CDR3 sequence is 14 residues long. CDR3 sequence reads: CSVLASAGYNEQFF. CDR3 DNA sequence: TGCAGCGTCCTAGCTAGTGCCGGTTACAATGAGCAGTTCTTC.

The rearrangement links TRBV5-6 to TRBJ1-2; no clear D gene. The V end lost 4 bases, the J end lost 4 bases, and 11 bases lay between the germline ends. From germline, CDR1 is SGHDT and CDR2 YYEEEE. This CDR3 contains 13 residues. CDR3 region: CASSPRWVYGYTF. CDR3 DNA sequence: TGTGCCAGCAGCCCCCGATGGGTCTATGGCTACACCTTC.

The rearrangement links TRBV18 to TRBJ1-5; 7 nucleotides align to TRBD1. CDR1 is KGHSH and CDR2 is LQKENI in the germline V gene. After removal of 3 bases from V and 6 bases from J, the junction contained 5 bases not matched to a gene. CDR3 length equals 14 residues. The CDR3 loop is CASSPRQGGQPQHF. DNA for the CDR3: TGTGCCAGCTCACCCAGACAGGGAGGTCAGCCCCAGCATTTT.

The chain combines TRBV7-3 with TRBJ2-7, with 11 bases fitting TRBD1. This CDR3 contains 15 residues. The germline V gene has CDR1 SGHTA and CDR2 FQGTGA. With 2 bases clipped from V and 3 bases from J, the junction kept 3 bases outside the gene matches. Here the CDR3 reads CASSLRGTGGYEQYF. The CDR3 nucleotides are TGTGCCAGCAGCTTACGCGGGACAGGGGGCTACGAGCAGTACTTC.